This entry is about one T cell receptor (beta chain). Data came from immunoSEQ multiplex PCR; TCRdb stores just in-frame clones and leaves some out. Found here are fewer than 80,000 clones, around 70% of them singletons; the top ten hold around 21%. Deletions cut 1 base from V and 1 base from J, with 11 bases between. The CDR3 runs to 15 residues. Germline V gives CDR1 SGHRS, CDR2 YFSETQ. The data were taken from a study of blood T cell repertoires in COVID-19. On the study more broadly: From T cells, B-cell-depleted T cells, or PBMCs came the material, which was cDNA or gDNA.

The clonotype was recovered from a man aged 55 to 70 with acute or convalescent COVID-19. The V call is TRBV5-1, the J call TRBJ2-5; D perhaps matches TRBD2 (6 bases). The sequenced material came from peripheral blood. DNA for the CDR3: TGCGCCAGCAGCTTGTTGGGGACTTTCCAAGAGACCCAGTACTTC. Its translation is CASSLLGTFQETQYF.